The clone carrying this T cell receptor (beta chain) occurred a few times. Antigen specificity is unknown. Memory CD4+ T cells were sorted as CD4+CD45RO+CD25- cells. Whole-study results and caveats: Tumor Tregs overlapped most with tumor, then blood, naive CD4+ cells. Tumor memory CD4+ T cell TCR gene usage was found to cluster with blood and lymph node memory CD4+ cells and with lymph node naive CD4+ cells.

Full-length variable regions came from constant-region reverse primers plus semi-nested Nested Universal Primer A PCR. A single record per CDR3 protein comes from TCRdb applying MiXCR to the 5' RACE reads. The sample contains just under 65,000 distinct CDR3 sequences, about 20% of which appear only once. Sample: memory CD4+ T cells sorted from a lymph node. Subset specified: memory CD4+ T cells, CD4+CD45RO+CD25-. This clonotype was sampled from a female donor with breast cancer.

The CDR3 loop is CASSLASGRAGELFF. The CDR3 nucleotides are TGCGCCAGCAGCTTGGCGAGCGGGAGAGCCGGGGAGCTGTTTTTT. The chain is built from TRBV5-1 and TRBJ2-2; 8 bases line up with TRBD2. Germline values: CDR1 SGHRS, CDR2 YFSETQ. V shed 0 bases and J 6 bases; nucleotides not matched to a gene: 4. The CDR3 contains 15 residues.